This T cell receptor beta chain emerged from a study of CD8 T cells in Susac syndrome. Random hexamers were used to reverse transcribe about 0.45 to 1 ug of RNA. TCRdb analysed the immunoSEQ multiplex PCR reads with MiXCR anew, one entry per CDR3 protein. The profile shows around 170,000 distinct CDR3 sequences, nearly 97% of them singletons. The CDR3 covers 15 residues. V dropped 8 bases and J dropped 2 bases, with 17 bases sitting between them. Input material: CD4+ T cells from PBMCs. The chain employs TRBV12-3 or TRBV12-4 and TRBJ2-3; weak D call: TRBD2 (6 bases). The receptor comes from a human donor with Susac syndrome. The CDR3 sequence: CASRRWASATDTQYF. The CDR3, as DNA: TGTGCCAGCCGCCGGTGGGCTAGCGCCACAGATACGCAGTATTTT.